These 5 T cell receptor beta chains share one sample of origin, sequenced in a study of cytomegalovirus exposure and HLA in healthy donors. The PCR employed 60 Vbeta primers together with 13 Jbeta primers. Sequencing used immunoSEQ multiplex PCR; TCRdb keeps in-frame clones, though not all of them. The table has 200,000 to 250,000 clones, around four fifths seen once. The sequencing sample was made of PBMCs. The receptor set was obtained from a woman aged 60-75 years in good health and CMV-seropositive.

This chain uses TRBV5-5 with TRBJ1-1; 9 nucleotides line up with TRBD1. The V segment lost 4 bases and the J segment 3 bases; nucleotides outside the gene matches: 4. The CDR3 extends over 14 amino acids. CDR1 is SGHKS, CDR2 YYEKEE, per germline (reference sequence). CDR3 sequence (DNA): TGTGCCAGCAGCCTGGGACAGGGTTACACTGAAGCTTTCTTT. This codes for CASSLGQGYTEAFF.

This clone came up once. V is TRBV19 and J is TRBJ2-2; D is uncertain. V was clipped by 1 base and J by 2 bases, with 8 bases between them. The CDR3 has 15 residues. CDR1 and CDR2 (germline): LNHDA, SQIVND (reference sequence). CDR3 residues: CASSIGSVNTGELFF. CDR3 DNA: TGTGCCAGTAGTATAGGAAGCGTTAACACCGGGGAGCTGTTTTTT.

This sequence joins TRBV7-2 and TRBJ2-3; D may be TRBD2 (5 bases). The CDR3 spans 11 residues. Germline V gives CDR1 SGHTA, CDR2 FQGNSA. The germline V and J ends were trimmed by 6 bases and 8 bases, with 9 bases remaining between them. The CDR3 region is CASRLGGTQYF. In DNA, the CDR3 is TGTGCCAGCAGACTAGGCGGTACGCAGTATTTT.

This chain joins TRBV5-4 and TRBJ1-4; possibly TRBD1 for D (5 bases). The V gene's germline CDR1 is SGHNT and CDR2 YYREEE (reference sequence). The CDR3 has 15 residues. V lost 4 bases and J 7 bases, leaving 17 bases between the germline ends. CDR3 protein: CASSHATQGGEKLFF. The CDR3 nucleotides are TGTGCCAGCAGCCACGCCACTCAGGGAGGTGAAAAACTGTTTTTT.

The genes are TRBV18 and TRBJ2-1; D unclear. V lost 3 bases to trimming and J lost 6 bases, with 15 bases between them. This CDR3 region has 15 residues. From germline, CDR1 is KGHSH and CDR2 LQKENI. The CDR3 is CASSPFTESGNEQFF. In DNA form, the CDR3 reads TGTGCCAGCTCACCGTTTACGGAATCGGGCAATGAGCAGTTCTTC.